The source of this TCR beta chain is a study of PD-1 blockade in classical Hodgkin lymphoma. For the study at large: Patients in the cohort were put on intravenous nivolumab, 3 mg/kg every 2 weeks. Study results and limitations: Partial responders and progressors had significantly lower baseline TCR diversity.

J lost 5 bases, V lost 1 base, and 7 bases had no gene match. The CDR3 has 15 residues. CDR1 is SGHAT, CDR2 FQNNGV, per germline. About this clone: Its antigen is currently unknown.

All patients experienced relapse after autologous stem cell transplantation, and brentuximab vedotin exposure was variable. Assay: immunoSEQ multiplex PCR; the TCRdb copy retains only in-frame clones and omits some. Among 25,000 or so clones listed, over 60% were seen once. The source is a human donor with classical Hodgkin lymphoma. V gene TRBV11-2 combines with J gene TRBJ2-5, with 7 bases aligning to TRBD1. Sequenced material: peripheral blood mononuclear cells (PBMCs), taken at baseline. CDR3 loop: CASSLVSLRGETQYF. In DNA form, the CDR3 reads TGTGCCAGCAGCTTAGTATCTCTCAGGGGGGAGACCCAGTACTTC. Looking up the rest from reference TRBV11-2 and TRBJ2-5 gives the full variable domain: EAGVAQSPRYKIIEKRQSVAFWCNPISGHATLYWYQQILGQGPKLLIQFQNNGVVDDSQLPKDRFSAERLKGVDSTLKIQPAKLEDSAVYLCASSLVSLRGETQYFGPGTRLLVL.